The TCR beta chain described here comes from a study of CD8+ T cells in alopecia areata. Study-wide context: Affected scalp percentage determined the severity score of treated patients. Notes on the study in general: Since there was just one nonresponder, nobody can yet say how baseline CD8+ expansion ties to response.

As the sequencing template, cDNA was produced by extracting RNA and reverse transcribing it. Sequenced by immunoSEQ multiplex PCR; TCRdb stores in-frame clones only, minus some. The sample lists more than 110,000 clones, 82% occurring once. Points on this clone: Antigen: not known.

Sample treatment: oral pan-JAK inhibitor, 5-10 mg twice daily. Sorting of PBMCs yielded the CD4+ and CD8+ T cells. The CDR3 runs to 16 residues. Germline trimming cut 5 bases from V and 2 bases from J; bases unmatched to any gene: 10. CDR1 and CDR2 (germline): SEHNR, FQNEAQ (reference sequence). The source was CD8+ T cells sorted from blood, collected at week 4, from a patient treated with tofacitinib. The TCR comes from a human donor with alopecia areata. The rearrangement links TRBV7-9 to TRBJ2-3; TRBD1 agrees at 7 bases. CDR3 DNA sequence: TGTGCCAGCAGCCCTCGACAGGGCCCACACACAGATACGCAGTATTTT. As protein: CASSPRQGPHTDTQYF.